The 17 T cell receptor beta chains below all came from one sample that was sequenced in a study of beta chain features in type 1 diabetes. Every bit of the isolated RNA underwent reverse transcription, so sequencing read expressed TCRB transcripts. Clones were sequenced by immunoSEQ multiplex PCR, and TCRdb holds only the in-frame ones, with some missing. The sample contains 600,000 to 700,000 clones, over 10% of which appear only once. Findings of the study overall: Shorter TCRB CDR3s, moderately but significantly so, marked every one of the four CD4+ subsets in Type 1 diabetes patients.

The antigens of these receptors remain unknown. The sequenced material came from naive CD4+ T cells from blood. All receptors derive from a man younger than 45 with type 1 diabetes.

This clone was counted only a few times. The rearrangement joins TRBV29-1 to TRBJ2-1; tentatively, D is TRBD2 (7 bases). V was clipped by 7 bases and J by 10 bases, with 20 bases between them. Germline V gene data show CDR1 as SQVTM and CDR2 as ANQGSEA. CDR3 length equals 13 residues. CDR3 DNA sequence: TGCAGCGCTGGGGGGGCAGGTGTGGAAGAGCAGTTCTTC. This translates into CSAGGAGVEEQFF.

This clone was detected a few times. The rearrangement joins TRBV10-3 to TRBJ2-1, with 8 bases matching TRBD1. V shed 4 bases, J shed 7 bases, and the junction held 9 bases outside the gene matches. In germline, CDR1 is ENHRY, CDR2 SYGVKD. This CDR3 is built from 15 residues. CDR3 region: CAISGQTGVTNEQFF. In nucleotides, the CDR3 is TGTGCCATCAGTGGCCAGACAGGGGTTACGAATGAGCAGTTCTTC.

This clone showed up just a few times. CDR3 sequence (DNA): TGTGCCAGCAGTTACTCGAGGAGCCTCTCTGGAAACACCATATATTTT. As protein: CASSYSRSLSGNTIYF. The chain joins TRBV6-5 to TRBJ1-3, with D unclear. Germline CDR1 and CDR2: MNHEY and SVGAGI. This CDR3 region has 16 residues. V shed 0 bases and J shed 0 bases, with 9 bases lying between them.

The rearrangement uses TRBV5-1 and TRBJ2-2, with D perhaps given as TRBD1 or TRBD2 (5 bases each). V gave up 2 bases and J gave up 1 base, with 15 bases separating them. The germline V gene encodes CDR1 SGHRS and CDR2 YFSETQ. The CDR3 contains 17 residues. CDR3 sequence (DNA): TGCGCCAGCAGCTTCCCCGGGACCCCAAGGAACACCGGGGAGCTGTTTTTT. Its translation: CASSFPGTPRNTGELFF.

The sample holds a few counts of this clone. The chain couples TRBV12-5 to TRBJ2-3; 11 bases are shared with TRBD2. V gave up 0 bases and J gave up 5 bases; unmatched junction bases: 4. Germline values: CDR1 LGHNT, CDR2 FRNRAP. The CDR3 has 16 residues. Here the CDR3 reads CASGLVLAGVLDTQYF. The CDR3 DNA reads TGTGCTAGTGGTTTGGTACTAGCGGGGGTTTTAGATACGCAGTATTTT.

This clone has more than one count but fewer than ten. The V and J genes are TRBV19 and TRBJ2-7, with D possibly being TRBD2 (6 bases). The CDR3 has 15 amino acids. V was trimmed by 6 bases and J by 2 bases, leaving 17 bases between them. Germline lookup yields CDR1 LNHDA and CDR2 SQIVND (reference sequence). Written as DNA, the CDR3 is TGTGCCAGTAGCGACCCGGGGGTCCGAGCCTACGAGCAGTACTTC. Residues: CASSDPGVRAYEQYF.

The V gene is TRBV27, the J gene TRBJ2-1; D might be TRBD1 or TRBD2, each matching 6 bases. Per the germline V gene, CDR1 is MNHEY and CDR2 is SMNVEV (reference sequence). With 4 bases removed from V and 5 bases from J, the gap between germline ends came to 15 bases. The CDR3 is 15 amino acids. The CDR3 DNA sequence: TGTGCCAGCAGTTCGTCATGGGGGGCCGACAATGAGCAGTTCTTC. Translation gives CASSSSWGADNEQFF.

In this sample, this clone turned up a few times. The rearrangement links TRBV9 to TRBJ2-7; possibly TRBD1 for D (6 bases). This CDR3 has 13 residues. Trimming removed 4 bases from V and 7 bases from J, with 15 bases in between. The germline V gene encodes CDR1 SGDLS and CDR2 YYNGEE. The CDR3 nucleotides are TGTGCCAGCAGCCATCCGGACAGAAGGGAGCAGTACTTC. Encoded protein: CASSHPDRREQYF.

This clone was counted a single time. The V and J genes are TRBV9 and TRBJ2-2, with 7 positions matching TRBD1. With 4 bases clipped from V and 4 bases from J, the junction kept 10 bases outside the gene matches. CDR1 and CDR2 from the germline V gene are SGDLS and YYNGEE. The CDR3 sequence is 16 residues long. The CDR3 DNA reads TGTGCCAGCAGCACCCGAAGGGACAGCATCACCGGGGAGCTGTTTTTT. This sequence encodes CASSTRRDSITGELFF.

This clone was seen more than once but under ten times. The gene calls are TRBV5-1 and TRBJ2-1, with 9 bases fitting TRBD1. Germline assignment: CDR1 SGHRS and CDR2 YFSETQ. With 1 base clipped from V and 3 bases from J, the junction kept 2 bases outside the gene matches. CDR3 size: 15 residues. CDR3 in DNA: TGCGCCAGCAGCTTGTCGGACAGGGGCTACAATGAGCAGTTCTTC. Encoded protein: CASSLSDRGYNEQFF. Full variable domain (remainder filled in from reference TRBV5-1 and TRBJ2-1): KAGVTQTPRYLIKTRGQQVTLSCSPISGHRSVSWYQQTPGQGLQFLFEYFSETQRNKGNFPGRFSGRQFSNSRSEMNVSTLELGDSALYLCASSLSDRGYNEQFFGPGTRLTVL.

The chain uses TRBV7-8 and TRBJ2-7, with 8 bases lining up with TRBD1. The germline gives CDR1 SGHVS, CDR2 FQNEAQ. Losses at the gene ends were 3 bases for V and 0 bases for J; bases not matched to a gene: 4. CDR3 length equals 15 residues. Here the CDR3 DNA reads TGTGCCAGCAGCTTCAGGACAGGGCCCTCCTACGAGCAGTACTTC. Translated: CASSFRTGPSYEQYF.

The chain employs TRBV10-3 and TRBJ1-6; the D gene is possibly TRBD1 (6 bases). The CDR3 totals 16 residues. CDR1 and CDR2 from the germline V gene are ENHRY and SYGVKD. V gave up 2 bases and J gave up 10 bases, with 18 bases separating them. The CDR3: CAISERMGGAESPLHF. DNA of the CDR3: TGTGCCATCAGTGAGAGGATGGGGGGCGCGGAATCACCCCTCCACTTT.

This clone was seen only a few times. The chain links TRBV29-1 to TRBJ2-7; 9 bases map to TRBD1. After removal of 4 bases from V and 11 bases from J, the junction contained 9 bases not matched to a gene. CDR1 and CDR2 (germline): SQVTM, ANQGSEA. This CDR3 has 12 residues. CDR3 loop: CSVAGQGIIEYF. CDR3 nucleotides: TGCAGCGTTGCCGGACAGGGGATTATTGAGTACTTC.

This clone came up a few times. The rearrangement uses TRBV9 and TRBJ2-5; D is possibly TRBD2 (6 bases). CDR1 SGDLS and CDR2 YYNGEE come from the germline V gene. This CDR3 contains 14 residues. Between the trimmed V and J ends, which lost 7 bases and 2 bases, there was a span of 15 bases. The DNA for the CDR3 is TGTGCCAGCGCGAGGGCGGGGCAGCAAGAGACCCAGTACTTC. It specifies CASARAGQQETQYF.

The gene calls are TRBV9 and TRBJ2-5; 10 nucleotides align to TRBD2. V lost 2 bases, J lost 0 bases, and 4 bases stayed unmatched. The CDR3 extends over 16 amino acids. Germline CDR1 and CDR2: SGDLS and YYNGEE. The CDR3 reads CASSVGSGGYQETQYF. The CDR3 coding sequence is TGTGCCAGCAGCGTCGGTAGCGGGGGGTACCAAGAGACCCAGTACTTC.

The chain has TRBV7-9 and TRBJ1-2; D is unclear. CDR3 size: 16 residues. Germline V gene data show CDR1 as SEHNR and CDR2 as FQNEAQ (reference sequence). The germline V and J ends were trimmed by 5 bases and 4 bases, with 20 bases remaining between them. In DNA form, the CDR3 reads TGTGCCAGCAGCCCGATTGAGGGTACGGGCCCCTATGGCTACACCTTC. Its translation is CASSPIEGTGPYGYTF.

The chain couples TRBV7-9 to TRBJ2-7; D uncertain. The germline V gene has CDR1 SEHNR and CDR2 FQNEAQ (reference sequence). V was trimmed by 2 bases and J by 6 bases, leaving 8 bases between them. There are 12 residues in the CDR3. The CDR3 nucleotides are TGTGCCAGCAGCTTATCCTCGAGCGAGCAGTACTTC. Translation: CASSLSSSEQYF.